This TCR beta chain was recovered during a study of blood T cell repertoires in COVID-19. Study overall: The study drew acute and convalescent COVID-19 samples from the United States, Italy and Spain. In each case, the material was cDNA or gDNA derived from T cells, B-cell-depleted T cells, or PBMCs.

Source study methods: Nucleated cell counts were estimated from reference gene primer amplification. Sequenced by immunoSEQ multiplex PCR; TCRdb stores in-frame clones only, minus some. The V and J calls and clone size are taken from that table; D and trimming were inferred from the DNA. The top ten clones hold about 3.2% of a sample with roughly 500,000 clones, 70% to 90% of them seen once. Germline V gene lookup returns CDR1 GTSNPN and CDR2 SVGIG (reference sequence). The CDR3 is 13 residues long. V shed 2 bases, J shed 7 bases, and the junction held 5 bases outside the gene matches. The sample comprised peripheral blood. The rearrangement uses TRBV30 and TRBJ1-5; TRBD1 matches at 7 bases. This TCR derives from a human donor in a cohort sampled during active COVID-19. The CDR3 region is CAWSPTGFQPQHF. In DNA, the CDR3 is TGTGCCTGGAGTCCGACAGGGTTCCAGCCCCAGCATTTT.